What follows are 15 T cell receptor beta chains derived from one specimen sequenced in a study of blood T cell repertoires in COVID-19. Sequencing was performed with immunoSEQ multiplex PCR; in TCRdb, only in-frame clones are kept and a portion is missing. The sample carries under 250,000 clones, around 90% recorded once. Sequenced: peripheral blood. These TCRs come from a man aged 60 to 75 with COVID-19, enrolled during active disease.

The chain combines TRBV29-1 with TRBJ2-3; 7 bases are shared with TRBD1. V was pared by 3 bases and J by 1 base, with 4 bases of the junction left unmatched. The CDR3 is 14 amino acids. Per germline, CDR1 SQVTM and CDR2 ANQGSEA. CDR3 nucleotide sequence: TGCAGCGTTGAGAGGGGGACAGGCACAGATACGCAGTATTTT. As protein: CSVERGTGTDTQYF.

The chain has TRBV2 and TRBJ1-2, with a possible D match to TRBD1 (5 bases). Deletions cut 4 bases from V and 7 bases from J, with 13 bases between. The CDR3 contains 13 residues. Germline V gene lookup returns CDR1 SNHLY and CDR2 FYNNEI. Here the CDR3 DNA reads TGTGCCAGCAGTGTCGGGGGAACAGGTGGCTACACCTTC. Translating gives CASSVGGTGGYTF.

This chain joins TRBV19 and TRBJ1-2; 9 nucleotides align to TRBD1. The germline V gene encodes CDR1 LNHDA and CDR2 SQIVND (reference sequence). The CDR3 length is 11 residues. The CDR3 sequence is CAGQGDYGYTF. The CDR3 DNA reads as TGTGCGGGACAGGGAGACTATGGCTACACCTTC.

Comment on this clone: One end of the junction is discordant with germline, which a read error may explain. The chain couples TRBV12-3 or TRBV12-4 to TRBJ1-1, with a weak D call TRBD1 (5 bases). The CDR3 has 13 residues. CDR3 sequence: CGSSPGGNRKAFF. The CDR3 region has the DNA TGTGGCAGCAGTCCCGGGGGGAATAGGAAGGCTTTCTTT.

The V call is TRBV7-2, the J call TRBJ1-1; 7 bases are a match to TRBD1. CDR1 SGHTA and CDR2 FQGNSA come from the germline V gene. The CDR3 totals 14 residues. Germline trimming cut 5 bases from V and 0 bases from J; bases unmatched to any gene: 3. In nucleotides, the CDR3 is TGTGCCAGCAGCAAAGGGACAGTGAACACTGAAGCTTTCTTT. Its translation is CASSKGTVNTEAFF.

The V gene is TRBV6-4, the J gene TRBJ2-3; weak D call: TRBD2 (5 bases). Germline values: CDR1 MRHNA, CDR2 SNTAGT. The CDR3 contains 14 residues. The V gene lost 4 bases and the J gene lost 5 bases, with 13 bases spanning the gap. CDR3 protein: CASSADGGLDTQYF. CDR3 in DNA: TGTGCCAGCAGTGCCGACGGCGGGTTAGATACGCAGTATTTT.

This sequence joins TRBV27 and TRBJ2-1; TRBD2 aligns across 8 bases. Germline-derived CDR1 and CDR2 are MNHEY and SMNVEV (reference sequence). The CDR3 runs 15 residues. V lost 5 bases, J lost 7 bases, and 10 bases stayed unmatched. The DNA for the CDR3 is TGTGCCAGCAGTCCCGGACTAGCTTGGTTGAATGAGCAGTTCTTC. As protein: CASSPGLAWLNEQFF.

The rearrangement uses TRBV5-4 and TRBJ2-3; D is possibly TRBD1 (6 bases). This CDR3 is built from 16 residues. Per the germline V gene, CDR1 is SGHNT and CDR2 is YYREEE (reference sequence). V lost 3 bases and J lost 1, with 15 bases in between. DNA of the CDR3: TGTGCCAGCAGCTCTAATAATCGACAGGGCACAGATACGCAGTATTTT. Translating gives CASSSNNRQGTDTQYF.

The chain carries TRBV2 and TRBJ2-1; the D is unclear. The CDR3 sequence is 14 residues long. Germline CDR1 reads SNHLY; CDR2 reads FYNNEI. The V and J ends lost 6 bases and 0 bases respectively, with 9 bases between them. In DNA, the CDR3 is TGTGCCAGCAGACCCCTCAGCTCCTACAATGAGCAGTTCTTC. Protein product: CASRPLSSYNEQFF.

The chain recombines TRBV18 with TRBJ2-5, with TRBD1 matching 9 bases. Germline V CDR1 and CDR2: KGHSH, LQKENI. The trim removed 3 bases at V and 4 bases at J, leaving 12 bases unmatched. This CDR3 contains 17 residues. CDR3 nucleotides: TGTGCCAGCTCACCTCTATTGGGACAGGGTCGGCGAGAGACCCAGTACTTC. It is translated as CASSPLLGQGRRETQYF.

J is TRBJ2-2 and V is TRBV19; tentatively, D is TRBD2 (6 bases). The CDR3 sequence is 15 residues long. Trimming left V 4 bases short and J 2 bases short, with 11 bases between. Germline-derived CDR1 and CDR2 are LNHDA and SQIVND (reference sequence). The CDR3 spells CASSNPGLNTGELFF. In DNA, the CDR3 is TGTGCCAGTAGTAACCCGGGACTTAACACCGGGGAGCTGTTTTTT. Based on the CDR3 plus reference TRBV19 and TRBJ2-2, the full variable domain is DGGITQSPKYLFRKEGQNVTLSCEQNLNHDAMYWYRQDPGQGLRLIYYSQIVNDFQKGDIAEGYSVSREKKESFPLTVTSAQKNPTAFYLCASSNPGLNTGELFFGEGSRLTVL.

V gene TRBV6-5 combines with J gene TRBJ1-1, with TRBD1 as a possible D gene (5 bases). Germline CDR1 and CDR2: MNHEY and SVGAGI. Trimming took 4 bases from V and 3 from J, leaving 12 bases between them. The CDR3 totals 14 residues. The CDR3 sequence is CASSLQVGDTEAFF. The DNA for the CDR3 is TGTGCCAGCAGTTTACAAGTAGGGGACACTGAAGCTTTCTTT.

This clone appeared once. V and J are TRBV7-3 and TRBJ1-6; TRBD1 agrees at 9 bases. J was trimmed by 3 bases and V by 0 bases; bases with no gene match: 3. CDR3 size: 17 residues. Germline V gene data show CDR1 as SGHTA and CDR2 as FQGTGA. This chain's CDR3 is CASSLTRQGVYNSPLHF. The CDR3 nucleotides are TGTGCCAGCAGCTTAACTAGACAGGGGGTCTATAATTCACCCCTCCACTTT.

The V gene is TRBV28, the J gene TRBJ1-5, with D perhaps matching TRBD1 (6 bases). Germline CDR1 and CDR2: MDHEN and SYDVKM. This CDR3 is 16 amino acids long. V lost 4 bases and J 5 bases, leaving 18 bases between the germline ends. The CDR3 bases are TGTGCCAGCAGTTCAACGTTACGACAGGACTATCAGCCCCAGCATTTT. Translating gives CASSSTLRQDYQPQHF.

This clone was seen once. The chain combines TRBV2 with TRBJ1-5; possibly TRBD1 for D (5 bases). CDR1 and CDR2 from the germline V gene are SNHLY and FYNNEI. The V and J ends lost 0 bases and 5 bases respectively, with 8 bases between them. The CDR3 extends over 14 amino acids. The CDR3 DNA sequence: TGTGCCAGCAGTGAAGCACAGGAAGATCAGCCCCAGCATTTT. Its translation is CASSEAQEDQPQHF.